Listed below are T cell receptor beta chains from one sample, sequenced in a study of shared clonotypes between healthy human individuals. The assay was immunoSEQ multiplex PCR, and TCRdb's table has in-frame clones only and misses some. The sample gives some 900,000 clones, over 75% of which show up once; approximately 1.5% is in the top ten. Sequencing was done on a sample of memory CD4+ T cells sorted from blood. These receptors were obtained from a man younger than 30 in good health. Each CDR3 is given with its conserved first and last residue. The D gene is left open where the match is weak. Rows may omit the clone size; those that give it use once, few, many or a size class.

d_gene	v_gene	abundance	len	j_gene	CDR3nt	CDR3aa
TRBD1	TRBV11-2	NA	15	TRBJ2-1	TGTGCCAGCAGCTCCTCGACAGGGTCCTACAATGAGCAGTTCTTC	CASSSSTGSYNEQFF
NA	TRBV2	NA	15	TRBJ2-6	TGTGCCAGCAGTCCCAGCTTATCCGGGGCCAACGTCCTGACTTTC	CASSPSLSGANVLTF
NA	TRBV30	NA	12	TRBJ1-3	TGTGCCTGGAGTGCCACCGGTAACACCATATATTTT	CAWSATGNTIYF
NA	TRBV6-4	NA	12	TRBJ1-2	TGTGCCAGCAGTGACTCGAGTGGACGCTACACCTTC	CASSDSSGRYTF
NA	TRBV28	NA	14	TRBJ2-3	TGTGCCAGCAGTTTCCCCGAAATATCAGATACGCAGTATTTT	CASSFPEISDTQYF
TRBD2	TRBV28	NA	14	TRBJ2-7	TGTGCCAGCAGTAACGGGGGGAGACCTTACGAGCAGTACTTC	CASSNGGRPYEQYF
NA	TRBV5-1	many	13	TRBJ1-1	TGCGCCAGCAGCTTGGGGGCAGGGAGAGAAGCTTTCTTT	CASSLGAGREAFF
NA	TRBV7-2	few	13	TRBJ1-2	TGTGCCAGCAGCTTAGACGGACTCTATGGCTACACCTTC	CASSLDGLYGYTF
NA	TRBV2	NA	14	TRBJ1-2	TGTGCCAGCAGTCGAAATAAGGGCGACTATGGCTACACCTTC	CASSRNKGDYGYTF
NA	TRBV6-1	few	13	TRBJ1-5	TGTGCCAGCAGTGAGGACCGCAATCAGCCCCAGCATTTT	CASSEDRNQPQHF
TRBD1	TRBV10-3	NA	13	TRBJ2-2	TGTGCCATCACCGGGACAGGGACCGGGGAGCTGTTTTTT	CAITGTGTGELFF
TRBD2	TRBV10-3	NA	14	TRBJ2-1	TGTGCCATCAGTGTGACTAGCGGGGGCAATGAGCAGTTCTTC	CAISVTSGGNEQFF
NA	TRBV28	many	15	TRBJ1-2	TGTGCCAGCAAACCAGACGGTTACCGGGCCTATGGCTACACCTTC	CASKPDGYRAYGYTF
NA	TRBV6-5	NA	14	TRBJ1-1	TGTGCCAGCAGTTATTACGAGGCTAACACTGAAGCTTTCTTT	CASSYYEANTEAFF
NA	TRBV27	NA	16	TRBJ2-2	TGTGCCAGTAGGCCCAGGATGTCTTCGGACACCGGGGAGCTGTTTTTT	CASRPRMSSDTGELFF
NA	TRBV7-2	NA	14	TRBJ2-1	TGTGCCAGCAGCCCCTTAGGAAGCCCCTCCAGCCCGTTCTTC	CASSPLGSPSSPFF
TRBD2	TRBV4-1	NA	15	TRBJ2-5	TGCGCCAGCAGCCGACTAGCGGGAGTAGGGGAGACCCAGTACTTC	CASSRLAGVGETQYF
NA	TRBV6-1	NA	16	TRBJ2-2	TGTGCCAGCAGTGCCCTCAGGGCGGGCGGCACCGGGGAGCTGTTTTTT	CASSALRAGGTGELFF
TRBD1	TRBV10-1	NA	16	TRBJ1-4	TGCGCCAGCAGTGATACGGGACAGGGGGTTCGCGAAAAACTGTTTTTT	CASSDTGQGVREKLFF
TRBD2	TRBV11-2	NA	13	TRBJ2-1	TGTGCCAGCAGCCAAATACAAGCGGGAGCAGCGTTCTTC	CASSQIQAGAAFF
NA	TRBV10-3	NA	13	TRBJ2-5	TGTGCCATCAGTGGGTCCTACCAAGAGACCCAGTACTTC	CAISGSYQETQYF
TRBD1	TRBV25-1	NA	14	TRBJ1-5	TGTGCCAGCAGTGAGGGACAGGGCACTCAGCCCCAGCATTTT	CASSEGQGTQPQHF
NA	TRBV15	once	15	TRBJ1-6	TGTGCCACCGCACCTTTGGGACGGGATAATTCACCCCTCCACTTT	CATAPLGRDNSPLHF